This T cell receptor beta chain was profiled in a study of T cell changes during pregnancy in multiple sclerosis. Assay used: immunoSEQ multiplex PCR; TCRdb lists only in-frame clones, some missing. Among tens of thousands of clones, 92% were seen once, and the ten largest hold about 0.6%. Sequencing used CD4+ T cells from peripheral blood mononuclear cells, obtained after pregnancy. The receptor was derived from a female donor with multiple sclerosis, enrolled in a pregnancy study.

This chain's CDR3 is CASSSQGLAGGNEQFF. The DNA of the CDR3 is TGTGCCAGCAGCTCCCAGGGGCTAGCGGGGGGGAATGAGCAGTTCTTC. The V gene is TRBV7-3, the J gene TRBJ2-1, with TRBD2 matching 12 bases. CDR1 SGHTA and CDR2 FQGTGA come from the germline V gene. CDR3 length: 16 residues. The trim removed 4 bases at V and 7 bases at J, leaving 8 bases unmatched.